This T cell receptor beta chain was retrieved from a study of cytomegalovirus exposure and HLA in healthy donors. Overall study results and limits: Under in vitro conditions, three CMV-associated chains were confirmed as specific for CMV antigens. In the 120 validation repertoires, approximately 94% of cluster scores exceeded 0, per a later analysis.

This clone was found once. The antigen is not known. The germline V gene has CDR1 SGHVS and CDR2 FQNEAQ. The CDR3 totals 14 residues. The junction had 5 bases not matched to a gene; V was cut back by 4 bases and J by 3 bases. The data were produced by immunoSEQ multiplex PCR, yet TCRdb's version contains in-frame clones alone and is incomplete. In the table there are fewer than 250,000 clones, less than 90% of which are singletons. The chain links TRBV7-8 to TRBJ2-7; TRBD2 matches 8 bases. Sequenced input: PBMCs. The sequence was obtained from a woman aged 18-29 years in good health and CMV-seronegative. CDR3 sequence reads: CASSSGGAGYEQYF. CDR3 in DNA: TGTGCCAGCAGCTCGGGAGGGGCCGGCTACGAGCAGTACTTC.